The T cell receptor (beta chain) described here comes from a study of CD8+ T cells in alopecia areata. Following extraction, RNA underwent reverse transcription to cDNA, which served as the sequencing template. Measured with immunoSEQ multiplex PCR; TCRdb has only the in-frame clones, and not every one. Of roughly 200,000 clones in the sample, approximately 60% are singletons; the top ten hold 3% to 3.5%. V lost 5 bases and J lost 10; bases outside the gene matches: 9. The CDR3 spans 14 residues. Germline V lookup: CDR1 GTSNPN, CDR2 SVGIG (reference sequence). Treatment in this sample: oral pan-JAK inhibitor, 5-10 mg twice daily.

The genes are TRBV30 and TRBJ1-6; 9 bases match TRBD1. This material consisted of CD4+ T cells sorted from blood, taken at week 4, from a patient treated with tofacitinib. The source of this sequence is a human donor with alopecia areata. DNA of the CDR3: TGTGCCTGGGTTAACCGGGACAGGGTCTCACCCCTCCACTTT. Translated, it gives CAWVNRDRVSPLHF.